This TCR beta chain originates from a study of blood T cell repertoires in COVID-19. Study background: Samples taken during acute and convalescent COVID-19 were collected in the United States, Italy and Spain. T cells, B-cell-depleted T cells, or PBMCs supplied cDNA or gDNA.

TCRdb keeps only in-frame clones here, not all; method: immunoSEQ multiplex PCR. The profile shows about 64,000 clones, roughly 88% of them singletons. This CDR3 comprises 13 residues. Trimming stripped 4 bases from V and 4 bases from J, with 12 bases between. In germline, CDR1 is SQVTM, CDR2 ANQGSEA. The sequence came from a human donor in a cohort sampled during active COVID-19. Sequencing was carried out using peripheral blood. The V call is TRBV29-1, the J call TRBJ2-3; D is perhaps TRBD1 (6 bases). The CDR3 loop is CSVGTEKADTQYF. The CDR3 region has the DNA TGCAGCGTTGGGACAGAAAAGGCAGATACGCAGTATTTT.